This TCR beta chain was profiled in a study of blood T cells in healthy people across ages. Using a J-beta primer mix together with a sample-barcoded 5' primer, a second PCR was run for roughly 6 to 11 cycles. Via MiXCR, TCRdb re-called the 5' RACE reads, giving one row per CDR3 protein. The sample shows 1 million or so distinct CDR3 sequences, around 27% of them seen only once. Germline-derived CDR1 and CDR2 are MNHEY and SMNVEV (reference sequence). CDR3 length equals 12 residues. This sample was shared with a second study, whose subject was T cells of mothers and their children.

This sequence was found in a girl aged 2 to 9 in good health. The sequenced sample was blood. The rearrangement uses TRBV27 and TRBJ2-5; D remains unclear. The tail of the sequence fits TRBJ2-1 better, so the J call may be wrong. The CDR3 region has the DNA TGTGCCAGCAGTTTATTGAGAGGTGCGCAGTTCTTC. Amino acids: CASSLLRGAQFF.